The 8 T cell receptor beta chains below all came from one sample that was sequenced in a study of T cells in Graves' hyperthyroidism and ophthalmopathy. RNA transcripts were the template for amplifying TCR beta CDR3 regions. Using the HTBI primer set, a first-round RT-PCR was run on the TCR CDR3. TCRdb reprocessed the multiplex PCR reads with MiXCR, giving one entry per CDR3 protein. Of hundreds of thousands of distinct CDR3 sequences in the sample, 13% to 15% were seen once. Sequenced material: blood. Receptors were obtained from a young woman with Graves' hyperthyroidism.

This clonotype has at least ten counts. The rearrangement uses TRBV7-3 and TRBJ2-1; the match to TRBD2 covers 9 bases. The V gene's germline CDR1 is SGHTA and CDR2 FQGTGA. CDR3 length: 14 residues. J lost 2 bases, V lost 5 bases, and 1 base had no gene match. CDR3 amino acids: CASSPSGAYNEQFF. The CDR3, as DNA: TGTGCCAGCAGCCCTAGCGGGGCCTACAATGAGCAGTTCTTC.

The sample holds one count of this clonotype. The chain joins TRBV19 to TRBJ1-4; 8 bases line up with TRBD1. Germline CDR1 is LNHDA and CDR2 is SQIVND (reference sequence). CDR3 size: 14 residues. V trimming: 4 bases; J trimming: 6 bases; junction bases outside the gene matches: 4. The CDR3: CASSRGQEDEKLFF. The CDR3 DNA follows: TGTGCCAGTAGTAGGGGACAGGAGGATGAAAAACTGTTTTTT.

V and J are TRBV19 and TRBJ2-1; 8 positions agree with TRBD2. Unmatched junction bases numbered 5, after V lost 5 bases and J lost 11 bases. Germline loops: CDR1 LNHDA, CDR2 SQIVND (reference sequence). The CDR3 runs to 12 residues. The CDR3 sequence: CASSFIAGKQFF. In DNA, the CDR3 is TGTGCCAGTAGTTTTATAGCGGGAAAGCAGTTCTTC. The full variable domain, rest sourced from reference TRBV19 and TRBJ2-1, is DGGITQSPKYLFRKEGQNVTLSCEQNLNHDAMYWYRQDPGQGLRLIYYSQIVNDFQKGDIAEGYSVSREKKESFPLTVTSAQKNPTAFYLCASSFIAGKQFFGPGTRLTVL.

This clonotype was found many times. This chain links TRBV2 with TRBJ1-2; possibly TRBD1 for D (6 bases). Trimming pared 10 bases from V and 3 bases from J, leaving 15 bases between. CDR1 is SNHLY, CDR2 FYNNEI, per germline. The CDR3 has 13 residues. CDR3 region: CAITGREYYGYTF. DNA for the CDR3: TGTGCCATAACAGGGAGGGAGTACTATGGCTACACCTTC.

This clonotype was seen repeatedly, ten times or more. This chain joins TRBV30 and TRBJ2-7; D may correspond to TRBD1 or TRBD2 (5 bases each). Looked up from germline, CDR1 is GTSNPN and CDR2 is SVGIG (reference sequence). V dropped 0 bases and J dropped 3 bases, with 15 bases sitting between them. The CDR3 is 15 amino acids. The CDR3 DNA is TGTGCCTGGAGTGTACCGCGTTTTGGGGGCTACGAGCAGTACTTC. Protein: CAWSVPRFGGYEQYF.

The rearrangement links TRBV3-1 to TRBJ2-4, with D perhaps TRBD1 or TRBD2 (7 bases each). This CDR3 region has 15 residues. The V and J ends lost 4 bases and 7 bases respectively, with 17 bases between them. The germline V gene has CDR1 LGHDT and CDR2 YNNKEL (reference sequence). The CDR3 DNA sequence: TGTGCCAGCAGCCCCATCGGGCAGGGGGGGAACATTCAGTACTTC. It is translated as CASSPIGQGGNIQYF.

The V gene is TRBV2, the J gene TRBJ2-5; 7 positions match TRBD2. The germline V gene encodes CDR1 SNHLY and CDR2 FYNNEI. Trimming took 7 bases from V and 7 from J; bases not matched to a gene: 15. The CDR3 spans 15 residues. This CDR3 reads CASTLGAGPSGTQYF. The DNA for the CDR3 is TGTGCCAGCACTCTCGGAGCGGGACCTTCGGGGACCCAGTACTTC.

Details on this clonotype: Since a far larger clone is one base different, this is likely a read error. V gene TRBV5-4 combines with J gene TRBJ2-7; 11 nucleotides line up with TRBD1. Losses at the gene ends were 5 bases for V and 3 bases for J; bases not matched to a gene: 4. This CDR3 is 14 amino acids long. The germline V gene encodes CDR1 SGHNT and CDR2 YYREEE (reference sequence). The CDR3 DNA follows: TGTGCCAGCAGACCCGGGACAGGGGGCTACGAGCAGTACTTC. It translates to CASRPGTGGYEQYF.